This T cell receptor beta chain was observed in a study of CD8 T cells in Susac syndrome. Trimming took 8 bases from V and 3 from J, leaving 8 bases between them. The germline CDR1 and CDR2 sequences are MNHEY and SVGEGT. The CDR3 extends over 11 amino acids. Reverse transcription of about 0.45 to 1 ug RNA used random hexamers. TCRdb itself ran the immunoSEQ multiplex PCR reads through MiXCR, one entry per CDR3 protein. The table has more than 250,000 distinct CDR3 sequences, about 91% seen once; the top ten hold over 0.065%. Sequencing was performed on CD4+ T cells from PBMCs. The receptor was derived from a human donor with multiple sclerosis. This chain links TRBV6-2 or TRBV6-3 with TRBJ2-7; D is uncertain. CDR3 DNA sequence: TGTGCCAGCGGGCAGTTCTACGAGCAGTACTTC. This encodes CASGQFYEQYF.